The 19 T cell receptor beta chains listed next were all sequenced from one sample in a study of regulatory T cells in long-lasting Graves disease. Arm-PCR of CDR3 regions and iRepertoire HTBI primers were used to build TCR beta libraries. Each CDR3 protein gets one entry after TCRdb re-called the multiplex PCR reads with MiXCR. The repertoire holds about 340,000 distinct CDR3 sequences, with around 20% as singletons. As to time point: persistent/refractory GD, antithyroid drugs over 5 years with positive TRAb. PBMC RNA served as the TCR library source. The starting material was peripheral blood mononuclear cells (PBMCs), obtained when the disease was refractory, from a patient treated with antithyroid drugs. These receptors were obtained from a female donor with Graves disease.

The chain has TRBV4-2 and TRBJ1-2, with 7 positions matching TRBD1. The J segment lost 8 bases and the V segment lost 1 base, leaving 10 bases of the junction unmatched. Germline CDR1 LGHNA, CDR2 YNFKEQ. The CDR3 is 15 amino acids. The CDR3 protein is CASSQGSTGARGYTF. The CDR3 bases are TGTGCCAGCAGCCAAGGATCTACAGGGGCGCGGGGCTACACCTTC.

CDR3 DNA sequence: TGTGCCTGTGACAGGGTCAATCAGCCCCAGCATTTT. Translating it yields CACDRVNQPQHF. The gene calls are TRBV30 and TRBJ1-5, with TRBD1 identical over 7 bases. V shed 6 bases, J shed 3 bases, and the junction held 2 bases outside the gene matches. The CDR3 extends over 12 amino acids. Per the germline V gene, CDR1 is GTSNPN and CDR2 is SVGIG (reference sequence). Filled out from reference TRBV30 and TRBJ1-5, the complete variable domain reads SQTIHQWPATLVQPVGSPLSLECTVEGTSNPNLYWYRQAAGRGLQLLFYSVGIGQISSEVPQNLSASRPQDRQFILSSKKLLLSDSGFYLCACDRVNQPQHFGDGTRLSIL.

The genes are TRBV10-2 and TRBJ1-4; D gene ambiguous. V was clipped by 2 bases and J by 7 bases, with 5 bases between them. From germline, CDR1 is WSHSY and CDR2 SAAADI. The CDR3 covers 12 residues. CDR3 sequence: CASSEGVEKLFF. The CDR3 DNA is TGCGCCAGCAGTGAGGGGGTTGAAAAACTGTTTTTT.

At least ten counts were recorded for this clonotype. The chain combines TRBV11-2 with TRBJ2-2, with no clear D. V was cut by 7 bases and J by 0 bases, with 9 bases left in between. The CDR3 extends over 14 amino acids. Per germline, CDR1 SGHAT and CDR2 FQNNGV. The CDR3 here is CASTRGPNTGELFF. The DNA of the CDR3 is TGTGCCAGCACGCGTGGTCCGAACACCGGGGAGCTGTTTTTT.

The chain is built from TRBV6-5 and TRBJ2-3, with a weak D call TRBD2 (5 bases). Germline lookup yields CDR1 MNHEY and CDR2 SVGAGI. The ends were cut back, 1 base at V and 1 base at J, with 18 bases in the middle. This CDR3 spans 18 amino acids. The CDR3 protein is CASSYFPYRARGTDTQYF. The CDR3 region has the DNA TGTGCCAGCAGTTACTTCCCTTATAGGGCGCGGGGCACAGATACGCAGTATTTT.

This chain links TRBV5-1 with TRBJ2-1; possibly TRBD1 or TRBD2 for D (6 bases each). Deletions cut 0 bases from V and 6 bases from J, with 13 bases between. CDR1 is SGHRS and CDR2 is YFSETQ in the germline V gene. The CDR3 extends over 15 amino acids. The CDR3 here is CASSLDGGLGNEQFF. CDR3 in DNA: TGCGCCAGCAGCTTGGACGGGGGCCTAGGCAATGAGCAGTTCTTC.

This clonotype was detected only a few times. This likely comes from a read error, as the CDR3 has no conserved phenylalanine or tryptophan at its end. This chain connects TRBV19 to TRBJ1-6, with TRBD1 matching 9 bases. The CDR3 has 16 residues. Germline V gene data show CDR1 as LNHDA and CDR2 as SQIVND (reference sequence). Germline trimming cut 4 bases from V and 6 bases from J; bases unmatched to any gene: 7. Here the CDR3 reads CASSNRDRETNSPLHS. The CDR3 DNA is TGTGCCAGTAGTAACCGGGACAGGGAGACTAATTCACCCCTCCACTCT.

This clonotype was counted only a few times. CDR3 amino acids: CSASPGRDLWDEQYF. CDR3 bases: TGCAGTGCTAGTCCTGGGCGGGACCTTTGGGACGAGCAGTACTTC. This chain links TRBV20-1 with TRBJ2-7; possible D gene TRBD2, 6 bases. Trimming shortened V by 3 bases and J by 5 bases, and 20 bases separated the two germline ends. Germline V CDR1 and CDR2: DFQATT, SNEGSKA (reference sequence). The CDR3 covers 15 residues.

This clonotype was found a few times. A read error may produce the germline difference seen at one junction end. CDR3 sequence reads: CASSYSLAGGAGELFF. In DNA, the CDR3 is TGTGCCAGCAGTTACTCGCTAGCGGGGGGTGCCGGGGAGCTGTTTTTT. The chain links TRBV6-4 to TRBJ2-2; TRBD2 matches at 11 bases. Germline lookup yields CDR1 MRHNA and CDR2 SNTAGT. This CDR3 spans 16 amino acids.

This chain links TRBV7-9 with TRBJ2-1, with D perhaps TRBD2 (6 bases). V was trimmed by 5 bases and J by 3 bases, leaving 17 bases between them. The CDR3 length is 16 residues. The germline V gene encodes CDR1 SEHNR and CDR2 FQNEAQ (reference sequence). The CDR3 coding sequence is TGTGCCAGCAGCGTGGGACTCCCTCTTGTCTACAATGAGCAGTTCTTC. As protein: CASSVGLPLVYNEQFF.

In its sample, this clonotype was seen many times. The chain is built from TRBV7-6 and TRBJ2-7, with TRBD2 as a possible D gene (6 bases). V was trimmed by 3 bases and J by 6 bases, leaving 12 bases between them. The germline gives CDR1 SGHVS, CDR2 FNYEAQ. CDR3 length equals 13 residues. In DNA, the CDR3 is TGTGCCAGCAGCTTTGCGGTGGAGGGCGAGCAGTACTTC. It translates to CASSFAVEGEQYF.

The chain recombines TRBV3-1 with TRBJ1-5; D remains ambiguous. V dropped 1 base and J dropped 6 bases, with 19 bases sitting between them. Germline loops: CDR1 LGHDT, CDR2 YNNKEL (reference sequence). The CDR3 length is 17 residues. The CDR3 protein is CASSQGVRAGPRQPQHF. The CDR3 nucleotides read TGTGCCAGCAGCCAAGGGGTGCGGGCGGGCCCTCGTCAGCCCCAGCATTTT.

V gene TRBV30 combines with J gene TRBJ2-5; D remains ambiguous. CDR1 and CDR2 from the germline V gene are GTSNPN and SVGIG (reference sequence). There are 12 residues in the CDR3. The V and J ends lost 4 bases and 4 bases respectively, with 10 bases between them. CDR3 protein: CAWMWGGETQYF. CDR3 nucleotide sequence: TGTGCCTGGATGTGGGGTGGAGAGACCCAGTACTTC.

The chain carries TRBV29-1 and TRBJ2-1, with 9 nucleotides matching TRBD2. The length of the CDR3 is 13 residues. CDR1 and CDR2 (germline): SQVTM, ANQGSEA. Trimming removed 1 base from V and 15 bases from J; junction bases left unmatched: 10. CDR3 sequence (DNA): TGCAGCGTTGAAGTCCTAGCGGGGTATCCACCGTTCTTC. It codes for CSVEVLAGYPPFF.

This clonotype was seen a few times. One end of the junction does not line up with germline, which may come from a read error. The chain carries TRBV20-1 and TRBJ2-7; tentatively, D is TRBD1 (6 bases). Germline V CDR1 and CDR2: DFQATT, SNEGSKA (reference sequence). This CDR3 is built from 14 residues. The CDR3, as DNA: TGCGGTGCGCCAACAGGGCCGCGATCCTACGAGCAGTACTTC. Its protein product is CGAPTGPRSYEQYF.

This clonotype was recorded many times. The J gene is TRBJ2-7, the V gene TRBV28, with 9 bases identical to TRBD2. V was pared by 4 bases and J by 1 base, with 5 bases of the junction left unmatched. The V gene's germline CDR1 is MDHEN and CDR2 SYDVKM. The CDR3 covers 15 residues. Here the CDR3 reads CASSSPSGMSYEQYF. The CDR3, as DNA: TGTGCCAGCAGTTCCCCTAGCGGGATGTCCTACGAGCAGTACTTC.

This clonotype was recorded at least ten times. The chain carries TRBV3-1 and TRBJ1-1, with 8 positions matching TRBD1. J lost 4 bases, V lost 4 bases, and 11 bases had no gene match. This CDR3 has 16 amino acids. Germline V CDR1 and CDR2: LGHDT, YNNKEL (reference sequence). The chain's CDR3 is CASSRRSQGAPTEAFF. The CDR3 DNA follows: TGTGCCAGCAGCCGAAGGTCCCAGGGGGCGCCCACTGAAGCTTTCTTT. Filled out from reference TRBV3-1 and TRBJ1-1, the complete variable domain reads DTAVSQTPKYLVTQMGNDKSIKCEQNLGHDTMYWYKQDSKKFLKIMFSYNNKELIINETVPNRFSPKSPDKAHLNLHINSLELGDSAVYFCASSRRSQGAPTEAFFGQGTRLTVV.

This clonotype was picked up a small number of times. CDR3: CASSYPQGYSNQPQHF. The DNA of the CDR3 is TGTGCCAGCAGTTACCCACAGGGGTATAGCAATCAGCCCCAGCATTTT. J is TRBJ1-5 and V is TRBV6-5; 7 nucleotides match TRBD1. Germline loops: CDR1 MNHEY, CDR2 SVGAGI. V gave up 2 bases and J gave up 0 bases; unmatched junction bases: 4. This CDR3 has 16 residues.

In its sample, this clonotype was seen a few times. The J gene is TRBJ2-6, the V gene TRBV6-4; the D is unclear. Germline values: CDR1 MRHNA, CDR2 SNTAGT. Trimming removed 7 bases at V and 0 bases at J, with 7 bases between. CDR3 length: 14 amino acids. CDR3 protein: CASTPGSGANVLTF. DNA for the CDR3: TGTGCCAGCACCCCGGGCTCTGGGGCCAACGTCCTGACTTTC.